This entry lists 21 T cell receptor beta chains sequenced from one sample in a study of Graves' ophthalmopathy and Graves' hyperthyroidism. The TCR beta CDR3 regions underwent amplification from RNA transcripts. First-round RT-PCR used HTBI primers; second-round multiplex PCR followed. MiXCR was run by TCRdb on the multiplex PCR reads, yielding one entry per CDR3 protein. The sample contains some 370,000 distinct CDR3 sequences, approximately 18% of which appear only once. The sequenced material came from peripheral blood. The receptor set was obtained from an adult woman with stable Graves' hyperthyroidism.

This clonotype was observed at least ten times. V and J are TRBV12-3 or TRBV12-4 and TRBJ1-1; D is perhaps TRBD1 (6 bases). The germline V and J ends were trimmed by 3 bases and 7 bases, with 9 bases remaining between them. This CDR3 has 12 residues. The CDR3: CASSLGGNEAFF. As DNA, the CDR3 is TGTGCCAGCAGTTTGGGGGGCAATGAAGCTTTCTTT.

The chain couples TRBV19 to TRBJ2-2; D is unresolved. Germline V gives CDR1 LNHDA, CDR2 SQIVND (reference sequence). The CDR3 extends over 13 amino acids. Trimming shortened V by 3 bases and J by 4 bases, and 6 bases separated the two germline ends. CDR3 sequence (DNA): TGTGCCAGTAGTATGTTCCGCACCGGGGAGCTGTTTTTT. Encoded protein: CASSMFRTGELFF.

This clonotype was found a few times. The CDR3 is CASSMHTGELFF. In nucleotides, the CDR3 is TGTGCCAGCAGTATGCACACCGGGGAGCTGTTTTTT. This rearrangement joins TRBV28 to TRBJ2-2; D not resolved. V lost 5 bases to trimming and J lost 3 bases, with 4 bases between them. The CDR3 length is 12 residues. Looked up from germline, CDR1 is MDHEN and CDR2 is SYDVKM.

This chain links TRBV28 with TRBJ2-3, with 8 bases that match TRBD2. CDR1 is MDHEN, CDR2 SYDVKM, per germline. The CDR3 totals 17 residues. J was trimmed by 2 bases and V by 2 bases; bases with no gene match: 9. CDR3 sequence: CASSLEFAGGLTDTQYF. CDR3 sequence (DNA): TGTGCCAGCAGTTTAGAATTTGCGGGAGGACTCACAGATACGCAGTATTTT.

This clonotype was counted at least ten times. The chain carries TRBV4-1 and TRBJ2-5, with TRBD2 matching over 8 bases. CDR1 MGHRA and CDR2 YSYEKL come from the germline V gene. The CDR3 consists of 16 residues. Losses at the gene ends were 4 bases for V and 3 bases for J; bases not matched to a gene: 10. The CDR3 sequence is CASSPGGLAVEETQYF. The DNA of the CDR3 is TGCGCCAGCAGCCCAGGCGGACTAGCTGTGGAAGAGACCCAGTACTTC.

The CDR3: CASSYDTGGPFTGELFF. CDR3 nucleotides: TGTGCCAGCAGCTACGATACGGGGGGCCCGTTCACCGGGGAGCTGTTTTTT. The rearrangement joins TRBV6-5 to TRBJ2-2, with a possible D match to TRBD2 (7 bases). The CDR3 extends over 17 amino acids. Looked up from germline, CDR1 is MNHEY and CDR2 is SVGAGI. Trimming took 6 bases from V and 4 from J, leaving 21 bases between them.

This clonotype was seen repeatedly, ten times or more. V gene TRBV12-3 or TRBV12-4 combines with J gene TRBJ2-2; 8 nucleotides agree with TRBD1. V lost 3 bases to trimming and J lost 4 bases; unmatched junction nucleotides: 7. This CDR3 is built from 16 residues. The chain's CDR3 is CASSFSRQGSTGELFF. CDR3 sequence (DNA): TGTGCCAGCAGTTTTTCCCGACAGGGGAGCACCGGGGAGCTGTTTTTT.

The sample holds many counts of this clonotype. V and J are TRBV19 and TRBJ1-1; possibly TRBD1 for D (5 bases). The CDR3 extends over 14 amino acids. V was clipped by 3 bases and J by 1 base, with 9 bases between them. Germline V CDR1 and CDR2: LNHDA, SQIVND (reference sequence). The CDR3 DNA is TGTGCCAGTAGTATGGGGCGGGAGAACACTGAAGCTTTCTTT. This translates into CASSMGRENTEAFF.

The chain uses TRBV20-1 and TRBJ2-7; D is tentatively TRBD1 or TRBD2 (7 bases each). The length of the CDR3 is 17 residues. Trimming left V 3 bases short and J 3 bases short, with 24 bases between. Germline V gene lookup returns CDR1 DFQATT and CDR2 SNEGSKA (reference sequence). CDR3 amino acids: CSASLSRGGVSFYEQYF. Written as DNA, the CDR3 is TGCAGTGCTAGTTTGTCCAGGGGGGGAGTGTCATTCTACGAGCAGTACTTC.

This clonotype was seen at least ten times. At one of its ends the junction is not consistent with the germline gene, which may arise from a read error. The CDR3: CASSPDSRENTGELFF. As DNA, the CDR3 is TGTGCCAGCAGCCCAGATTCTCGGGAGAACACCGGGGAGCTGTTTTTT. The V call is TRBV4-1, the J call TRBJ2-2, with D perhaps matching TRBD2 (5 bases). The germline V gene has CDR1 MGHRA and CDR2 YSYEKL. The CDR3 sequence is 16 residues long.

This clonotype occurred many times. The chain has TRBV5-1 and TRBJ2-7; D is ambiguous. Trimming shortened V by 0 bases and J by 0 bases, and 7 bases separated the two germline ends. The CDR3 is made up of 14 amino acids. The germline gives CDR1 SGHRS, CDR2 YFSETQ. The chain's CDR3 is CASSLGRLSYEQYF. CDR3 bases: TGCGCCAGCAGCTTGGGCCGTCTCTCCTACGAGCAGTACTTC.

V gene TRBV6-2 or TRBV6-3 combines with J gene TRBJ1-5, with D unresolved. There are 14 residues in the CDR3. Trimming took off 0 bases at V and 6 bases at J, with 9 bases between the two ends. Germline V gene data show CDR1 as MNHEY and CDR2 as SVGEGT. In DNA, the CDR3 is TGTGCCAGCAGTTACTCTAGTGGACCTCAGCCCCAGCATTTT. It translates to CASSYSSGPQPQHF.

This clonotype was found many times. The V gene is TRBV10-3, the J gene TRBJ2-7; 7 nucleotides match TRBD1. CDR1 and CDR2 from the germline V gene are ENHRY and SYGVKD. Losses at the gene ends were 4 bases for V and 0 bases for J; bases not matched to a gene: 15. This CDR3 has 18 residues. The DNA for the CDR3 is TGTGCCATCAGTGCGACCACGGTAACCGGGACAGTCTCCTACGAGCAGTACTTC. This gives the protein CAISATTVTGTVSYEQYF.

This clonotype occurred many times. The V and J genes are TRBV28 and TRBJ2-7, with D possibly matching TRBD1 (6 bases). The CDR3 has 16 amino acids. V was pared by 2 bases and J by 5 bases, with 19 bases between. CDR1 and CDR2 (germline): MDHEN, SYDVKM. CDR3 DNA sequence: TGTGCCAGCAGTTTAGAGGCTTGGTACAGGGAAGACGAGCAGTACTTC. This encodes CASSLEAWYREDEQYF.

This clonotype appeared many times. The chain carries TRBV30 and TRBJ2-4, with 7 bases lining up with TRBD2. From germline, CDR1 is GTSNPN and CDR2 SVGIG (reference sequence). The CDR3 loop spans 14 amino acids. Losses at the gene ends were 4 bases for V and 8 bases for J; bases not matched to a gene: 11. The CDR3 here is CAWNYGTSGDIQYF. The CDR3 coding sequence is TGTGCCTGGAATTACGGGACCAGCGGGGACATTCAGTACTTC.

This clonotype was recorded at least ten times. The chain carries TRBV6-5 and TRBJ1-2; 10 nucleotides agree with TRBD1. Germline CDR1 is MNHEY and CDR2 is SVGAGI. V lost 0 bases, J lost 3 bases, and 4 bases stayed unmatched. The length of the CDR3 is 16 residues. DNA for the CDR3: TGTGCCAGCAGTTACTCTGCTGGACAGGGGGACTATGGCTACACCTTC. It translates to CASSYSAGQGDYGYTF.

This clonotype has ten or more counts. This chain links TRBV7-9 with TRBJ1-1, with D uncertain. The CDR3 loop spans 10 amino acids. V was clipped by 4 bases and J by 11 bases, with 8 bases between them. Germline V gene lookup returns CDR1 SEHNR and CDR2 FQNEAQ (reference sequence). The CDR3 nucleotides are TGTGCCAGCAGCTCGGAGAAGGCTTTCTTT. It is translated as CASSSEKAFF.

On this clonotype: A much larger clone sits a single nucleotide away, making a read error possible. This chain uses TRBV20-1 with TRBJ1-5; D is unclear. Germline-derived CDR1 and CDR2 are DFQATT and SNEGSKA (reference sequence). The CDR3 length is 14 residues. CDR3 DNA sequence: TGCAGTGCTCACGCGTCAGGTAGCAATCATCCCCAGCATTTT. It yields the protein CSAHASGSNHPQHF.

This clonotype has at least ten counts. The rearrangement uses TRBV24-1 and TRBJ2-7; 12 nucleotides line up with TRBD1. The CDR3 extends over 16 amino acids. V lost 4 bases and J lost 7; bases outside the gene matches: 10. Germline CDR1 reads KGHDR; CDR2 reads SFDVKD. CDR3 protein: CATSEAPGQGAEEQYF. CDR3 bases: TGTGCCACCAGTGAGGCGCCGGGACAGGGGGCTGAGGAGCAGTACTTC.

This clonotype was recorded at least ten times. The rearrangement links TRBV30 to TRBJ1-1; D remains unclear. Germline V lookup: CDR1 GTSNPN, CDR2 SVGIG (reference sequence). The V end was cut by 1 base, the J end by 2 bases, with 8 bases between. The CDR3 is 13 amino acids. In DNA form, the CDR3 reads TGTGCCTGGAGTGAACACTTCAACACTGAAGCTTTCTTT. This translates into CAWSEHFNTEAFF.

This clonotype appeared many times. The chain recombines TRBV2 with TRBJ2-7; possible D gene TRBD2, 5 bases. The V end lost 4 bases, the J end lost 9 bases, and 10 bases lay between the germline ends. The CDR3 loop spans 11 amino acids. Germline lookup yields CDR1 SNHLY and CDR2 FYNNEI. The CDR3 reads CASSVEVGQYF. As DNA, the CDR3 is TGTGCCAGCAGTGTGGAGGTAGGGCAGTACTTC.